The rows below give T cell receptor beta chains drawn from one sample of a study of shared clonotypes between healthy human individuals. Produced via immunoSEQ multiplex PCR; TCRdb's table is partial and in-frame only. The table has under 1,100,000 clones, around 75% seen once; the top ten hold over 1.3%. Sequencing was done on a sample of memory CD4+ T cells sorted from blood. Source of these receptors: a man aged 18 to 30 in good health. CDR3s include the opening cysteine and the closing phenylalanine or tryptophan. A D gene is named only where the DNA matches it firmly. Rows give clone size only sometimes, using once, few, many, or a class for an expanded clone.

abundance	d_gene	v_gene	j_gene	CDR3nt	CDR3aa
NA	NA	TRBV2	TRBJ2-5	TGTGCCAGCAGTGTAGACGGACAAGAGACCCAGTACTTC	CASSVDGQETQYF
NA	TRBD2	TRBV19	TRBJ2-2	TGTGCCAGTAAACGGGAGGGAGTTGGGTCCGGGGAGCTGTTTTTT	CASKREGVGSGELFF
NA	NA	TRBV9	TRBJ2-1	TGTGCCAGCAGCGCGGATGGGGGGCATTACAATGAGCAGTTCTTC	CASSADGGHYNEQFF
NA	NA	TRBV4-3	TRBJ1-6	TGCGCCAGCAGCCAAGGTGCATCGAATTCACCCCTCCACTTT	CASSQGASNSPLHF
NA	TRBD2	TRBV5-1	TRBJ2-3	TGCGCCAGCAGCTTGACTAGCGGGGGGCCCACAGATACGCAGTATTTT	CASSLTSGGPTDTQYF
NA	NA	TRBV18	TRBJ2-1	TGTGCCAGCTCCCGGGATGGGGGCTACAATGAGCAGTTCTTC	CASSRDGGYNEQFF
NA	NA	TRBV2	TRBJ2-1	TGTGCCAGCAGTGTCTCGCGCTCCTACAATGAGCAGTTCTTC	CASSVSRSYNEQFF
once	NA	TRBV5-6	TRBJ2-7	TGTGCCAGCAGCCGGGGCCGCGGCTACGAGCAGTACTTC	CASSRGRGYEQYF
NA	TRBD1	TRBV19	TRBJ2-1	TGTGCCAGTAGTGTTGTCAGGGGGCACGGTGAGCAGTTCTTC	CASSVVRGHGEQFF
NA	TRBD2	TRBV18	TRBJ2-7	TGTGCCAGCTCACCACCGGGACTAGCGGGTGACGAGCAGTACTTC	CASSPPGLAGDEQYF
NA	NA	TRBV18	TRBJ2-3	TGTGCCAGCGGACAGTCTGGAACAGATACGCAGTATTTT	CASGQSGTDTQYF
few	TRBD1	TRBV27	TRBJ1-1	TGTGCCAGCATCGCCAGGACAGGGGGCGATGCTTTCTTT	CASIARTGGDAFF
NA	TRBD2	TRBV6-4	TRBJ2-4	TGTGCCAGCACCCCCGGGACTAGCGGGGGAGCCAAAAACATTCAGTACTTC	CASTPGTSGGAKNIQYF
NA	NA	TRBV7-9	TRBJ2-4	TGTGCCAGCAGTACTACGGACACAGCCAAAAACATTCAGTACTTC	CASSTTDTAKNIQYF
NA	NA	TRBV5-1	TRBJ2-7	TGCGCCAGCAGCTTGGTGTCTGGAGCCCTCTCCTACGAGCAGTACTTC	CASSLVSGALSYEQYF
NA	NA	TRBV2	TRBJ2-5	TGTGCCAGCAGCGTGGATAAGACCCAGTACTTC	CASSVDKTQYF
NA	TRBD2	TRBV5-1	TRBJ2-5	TGCGCCAGCAGCACCGGACTAGCGGAAGAGACCCAGTACTTC	CASSTGLAEETQYF
NA	TRBD2	TRBV9	TRBJ2-7	TGTGCCAGCAGCGTGGGAGCGGGGGAAAACTACGAGCAGTACTTC	CASSVGAGENYEQYF
NA	NA	TRBV5-1	TRBJ1-4	TGCGCCAGCAGCTTTGGGGGATCTGAAAAACTGTTTTTT	CASSFGGSEKLFF
NA	TRBD1	TRBV7-8	TRBJ2-7	TGTGCCAGCAGCCAGGACAGGGGGGCCTACGAGCAGTACTTC	CASSQDRGAYEQYF
NA	NA	TRBV10-2	TRBJ1-1	TGCGCCAGCAGCGCCTGGAACACTGAAGCTTTCTTT	CASSAWNTEAFF
NA	TRBD2	TRBV7-2	TRBJ2-2	TGTGCCAGCAGCTTAGTAGCGGGAGGAACGGGGGAGCTGTTTTTT	CASSLVAGGTGELFF
NA	NA	TRBV5-5	TRBJ2-5	TGTGCCAGCAGCTTGAAGATAATTGAGACCCAGTACTTC	CASSLKIIETQYF
NA	TRBD1	TRBV5-8	TRBJ2-7	TGTGCCAGCAGCTCGGGACAGGGTGGGGTAGGCGAGCAGTACTTC	CASSSGQGGVGEQYF
NA	NA	TRBV19	TRBJ2-5	TGTGCCAGTAGTATAGGGGCGACAGTCCAAGAGACCCAGTACTTC	CASSIGATVQETQYF
NA	NA	TRBV14	TRBJ2-1	TGTGCCAGCAGCCAAGATCCAGCCTTAAATGAGCAGTTCTTC	CASSQDPALNEQFF
NA	NA	TRBV20-1	TRBJ2-3	TGCAGTGCTAGTCACGGAGATACGCAGTATTTT	CSASHGDTQYF
once	TRBD1	TRBV5-1	TRBJ1-1	TGCGCCAGCAGCCTAGGGACAGCGGGCACTGAAGCTTTCTTT	CASSLGTAGTEAFF
NA	NA	TRBV2	TRBJ2-1	TGTGCCAGCAGTGAACGCAGGGGGGTCATGGGGAATGAGCAGTTCTTC	CASSERRGVMGNEQFF
NA	NA	TRBV29-1	TRBJ2-3	TGCAGCGCAGTCACGGGAGTCCCAGATACGCAGTATTTT	CSAVTGVPDTQYF